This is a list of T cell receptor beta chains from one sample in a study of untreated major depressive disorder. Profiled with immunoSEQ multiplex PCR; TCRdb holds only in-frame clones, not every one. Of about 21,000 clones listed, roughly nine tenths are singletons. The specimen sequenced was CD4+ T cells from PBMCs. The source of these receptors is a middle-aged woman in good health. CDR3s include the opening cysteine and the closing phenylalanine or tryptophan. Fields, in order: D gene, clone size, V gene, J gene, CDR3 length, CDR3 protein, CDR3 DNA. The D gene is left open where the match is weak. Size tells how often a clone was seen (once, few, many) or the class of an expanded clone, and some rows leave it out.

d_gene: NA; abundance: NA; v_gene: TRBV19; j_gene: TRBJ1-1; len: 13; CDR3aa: CASSIDRGTEAFF; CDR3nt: TGTGCCAGTAGTATAGACAGAGGCACTGAAGCTTTCTTT
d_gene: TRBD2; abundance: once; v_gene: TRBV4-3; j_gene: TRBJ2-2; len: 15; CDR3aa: CASSQGLAGTGELFF; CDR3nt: TGCGCCAGCAGCCAAGGACTAGCGGGTACCGGGGAGCTGTTTTTT
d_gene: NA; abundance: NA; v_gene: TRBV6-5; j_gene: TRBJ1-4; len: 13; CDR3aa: CASGTATNEKLFF; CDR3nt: TGTGCCAGCGGCACCGCAACTAATGAAAAACTGTTTTTT
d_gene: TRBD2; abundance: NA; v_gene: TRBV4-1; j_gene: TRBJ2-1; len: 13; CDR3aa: CASSPAGGNEQFF; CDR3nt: TGCGCCAGCAGCCCCGCGGGGGGCAATGAGCAGTTCTTC
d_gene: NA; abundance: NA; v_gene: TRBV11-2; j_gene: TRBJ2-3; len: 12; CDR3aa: CASSPMGGTQYF; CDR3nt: TGTGCCAGCAGCCCCATGGGGGGTACGCAGTATTTT
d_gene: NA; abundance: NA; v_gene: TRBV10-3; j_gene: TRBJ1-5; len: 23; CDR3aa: CAIGGPRFGVVKTPTYSNQPQHF; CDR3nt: TGTGCCATCGGGGGGCCCAGGTTCGGGGTCGTAAAGACCCCGACCTATAGCAATCAGCCCCAGCATTTT
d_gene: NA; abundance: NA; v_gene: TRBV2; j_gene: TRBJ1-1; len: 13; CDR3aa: CASSEALPPEAFF; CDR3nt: TGTGCCAGCAGTGAAGCGCTTCCACCTGAAGCTTTCTTT
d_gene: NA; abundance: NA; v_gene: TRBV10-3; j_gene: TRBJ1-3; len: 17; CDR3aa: CAISESYRTSSGNTIYF; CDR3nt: TGTGCCATCAGTGAGTCATACAGGACAAGCTCTGGAAACACCATATATTTT
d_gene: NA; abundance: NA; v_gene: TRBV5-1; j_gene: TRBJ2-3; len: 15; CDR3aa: CASSLVGFSTDTQYF; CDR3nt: TGCGCCAGCAGCTTGGTTGGGTTTAGCACAGATACGCAGTATTTT
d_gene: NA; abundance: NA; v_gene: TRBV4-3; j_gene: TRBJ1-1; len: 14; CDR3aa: CASSRQGEGTEAFF; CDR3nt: TGCGCCAGCAGCCGCCAGGGTGAGGGCACTGAAGCTTTCTTT
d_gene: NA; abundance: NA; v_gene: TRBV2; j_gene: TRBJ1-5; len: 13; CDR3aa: CASSVETNHPQHF; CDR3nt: TGTGCCAGCAGTGTGGAAACCAATCATCCCCAGCATTTT
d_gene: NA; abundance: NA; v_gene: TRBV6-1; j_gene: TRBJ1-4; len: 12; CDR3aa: CATQGQIEKLFF; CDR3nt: TGTGCCACCCAAGGACAGATAGAAAAACTGTTTTTT
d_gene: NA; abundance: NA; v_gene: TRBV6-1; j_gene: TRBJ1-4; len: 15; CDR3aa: CASSDGRWESEKLFF; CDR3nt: TGTGCCAGCAGTGACGGCAGATGGGAGAGTGAAAAACTGTTTTTT
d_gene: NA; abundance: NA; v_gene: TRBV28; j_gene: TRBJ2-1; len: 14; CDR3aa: CASSSPGLTSEQFF; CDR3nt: TGTGCCAGCAGCTCTCCGGGCCTTACTAGTGAGCAGTTCTTC
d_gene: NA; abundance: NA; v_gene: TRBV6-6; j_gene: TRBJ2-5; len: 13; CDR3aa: CASSPEGVETQYF; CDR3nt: TGTGCCAGCAGCCCCGAGGGGGTAGAGACCCAGTACTTC
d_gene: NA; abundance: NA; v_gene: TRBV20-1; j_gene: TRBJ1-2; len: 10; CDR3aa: CSAIVWGYTF; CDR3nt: TGCAGTGCTATCGTATGGGGCTACACCTTC
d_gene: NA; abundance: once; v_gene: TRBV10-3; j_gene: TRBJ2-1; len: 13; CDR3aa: CAIKGAGYNEQFF; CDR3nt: TGTGCCATCAAGGGGGCGGGGTACAATGAGCAGTTCTTC
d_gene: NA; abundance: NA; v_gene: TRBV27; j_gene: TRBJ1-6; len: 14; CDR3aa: CASNIQGPNSPLHF; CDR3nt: TGTGCCAGCAATATACAGGGTCCTAATTCACCCCTCCACTTT
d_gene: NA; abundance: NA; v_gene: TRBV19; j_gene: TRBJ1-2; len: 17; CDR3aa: CATAPSDRRGGNYGYTF; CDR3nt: TGTGCCACTGCCCCCTCAGATCGACGGGGGGGAAACTATGGCTACACCTTC
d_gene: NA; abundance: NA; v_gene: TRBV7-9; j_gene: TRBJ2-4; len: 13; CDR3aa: CASSPVAGNIQYF; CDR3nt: TGTGCCAGCAGCCCAGTGGCAGGAAACATTCAGTACTTC
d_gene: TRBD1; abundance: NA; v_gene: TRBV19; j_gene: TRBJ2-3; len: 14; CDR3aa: CASSINPQGLEQYF; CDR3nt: TGTGCCAGTAGTATAAACCCACAGGGGTTGGAGCAGTATTTT
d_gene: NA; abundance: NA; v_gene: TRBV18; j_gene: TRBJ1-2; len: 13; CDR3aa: CASSLRDLGGYTF; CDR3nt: TGTGCCAGCTCACTCCGGGACTTAGGTGGCTACACCTTC
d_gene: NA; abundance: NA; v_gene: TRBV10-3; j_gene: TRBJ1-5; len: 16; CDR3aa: CATATSDSYSNQPQHF; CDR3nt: TGTGCCACTGCTACGTCGGACAGTTATAGCAATCAGCCCCAGCATTTT
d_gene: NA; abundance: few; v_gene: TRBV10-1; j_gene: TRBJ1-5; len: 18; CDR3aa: CASSLFRDRPYSNQPQHF; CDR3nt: TGCGCCAGCAGTTTATTCCGGGACCGGCCTTATAGCAATCAGCCCCAGCATTTT
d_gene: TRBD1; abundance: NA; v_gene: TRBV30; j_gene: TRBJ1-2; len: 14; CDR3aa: CAWDQGQGSYGYTF; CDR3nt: TGTGCCTGGGACCAAGGACAGGGAAGCTATGGCTACACCTTC
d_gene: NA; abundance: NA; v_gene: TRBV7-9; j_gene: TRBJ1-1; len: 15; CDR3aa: CASSLDFHRNTEAFF; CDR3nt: TGTGCCAGCAGCTTAGATTTTCACAGGAACACTGAAGCTTTCTTT
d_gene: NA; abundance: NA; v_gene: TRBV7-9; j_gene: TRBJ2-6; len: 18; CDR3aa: CASSPHPDTPFGANVLTF; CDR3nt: TGTGCCAGCAGCCCTCACCCCGACACGCCCTTTGGGGCCAACGTCCTGACTTTC
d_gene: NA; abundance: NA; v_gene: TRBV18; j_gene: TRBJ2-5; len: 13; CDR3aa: CASSPPNEETQYF; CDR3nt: TGTGCCAGCTCACCACCGAACGAAGAGACCCAGTACTTC
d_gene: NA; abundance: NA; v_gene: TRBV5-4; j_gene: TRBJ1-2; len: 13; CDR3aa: CASSRPGWYGYTF; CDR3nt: TGTGCCAGCAGCAGGCCGGGTTGGTATGGCTACACCTTC
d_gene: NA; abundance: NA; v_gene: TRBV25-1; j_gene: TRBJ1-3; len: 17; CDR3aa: CASSESGRPISGNTIYF; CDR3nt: TGTGCCAGCAGTGAATCGGGACGACCAATATCTGGAAACACCATATATTTT
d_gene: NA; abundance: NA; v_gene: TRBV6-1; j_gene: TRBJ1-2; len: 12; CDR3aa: CASTLANYGYTF; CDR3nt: TGTGCCAGCACTTTAGCTAACTATGGCTACACCTTC
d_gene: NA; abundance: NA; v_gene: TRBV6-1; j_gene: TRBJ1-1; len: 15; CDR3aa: CASRGLQGADTEAFF; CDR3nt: TGTGCCAGCAGGGGATTACAAGGGGCGGACACTGAAGCTTTCTTT